This TCR beta chain comes out of a study of T cells after yellow fever vaccination. TCRdb fed the 5' RACE reads into MiXCR, producing one record per CDR3 protein. This sample has 25,000 to 35,000 distinct CDR3 sequences, with around 4.8% found just once. This clonotype has a count of ten or more. The antigen is not known. Germline CDR1 and CDR2: MNHEY and SMNVEV (reference sequence). CDR3 length: 14 residues. With 5 bases clipped from V and 7 bases from J, the junction kept 7 bases outside the gene matches. General observations from the study: Weaker, the secondary response peaked sooner, at day 5 versus 15. Across the CD4 and CD8 compartments, a small share of clonotypes was present in both. Reappearance after the booster was seen for most primary-vaccination clones, at 96% CD4 and 70% to 90% CD8.

The sequencing used CD8+ T cells sorted from PBMCs, collected 5 days after the yellow fever booster vaccination. The clonotype originates from a man between 25 and 39 years old who received the YFV17D yellow fever vaccine. The V and J genes are TRBV27 and TRBJ2-1; 8 nucleotides match TRBD1. This CDR3 is CASSQTGVRNEQFF. For the CDR3, the DNA is TGTGCCAGCAGTCAGACAGGGGTTCGGAATGAGCAGTTCTTC.